Following are 30 T cell receptor beta chains from one sample sequenced in a study of response to subunit inactivated influenza vaccine. Each CDR3 protein is one row after TCRdb ran MiXCR on the RT-PCR reads. The table lists under 200,000 distinct CDR3 sequences, about 12% of them singletons. These data also featured in a second study, about T cells expressing NK-cell markers. That publication notes: Libraries used 5'RACE template switching adding universal primer site and UMIs.

The sequencing used CD8+ T cells sorted from PBMCs, collected 11 to 12 days after vaccination. The origin of the receptors is a man aged 45-65 years who received an inactivated influenza vaccine.

This clonotype has a handful of counts. The chain carries TRBV13 and TRBJ2-1, with TRBD1 identical over 7 bases. The junction had 3 bases not matched to a gene; V was cut back by 4 bases and J by 0 bases. CDR3 size: 15 residues. Germline V gives CDR1 PRHDT, CDR2 FYEKMQ (reference sequence). CDR3 coding DNA: TGTGCCAGCAGCTCGGGACAGTTCTCCTACAATGAGCAGTTCTTC. Encoded protein: CASSSGQFSYNEQFF.

The chain recombines TRBV7-9 with TRBJ2-3, with TRBD2 matching 8 bases. Germline CDR1 SEHNR, CDR2 FQNEAQ (reference sequence). This CDR3 is 14 amino acids long. The V segment lost 8 bases and the J segment 6 bases; nucleotides outside the gene matches: 10. The CDR3 bases are TGTGCCAGCGCTTACGGGGGGGCGCGTGATACGCAGTATTTT. It yields the protein CASAYGGARDTQYF.

The chain joins TRBV7-9 to TRBJ2-7, with no clear D. Trimming took off 3 bases at V and 3 bases at J, with 12 bases between the two ends. The CDR3 sequence is 14 residues long. Germline values: CDR1 SEHNR, CDR2 FQNEAQ (reference sequence). The chain's CDR3 is CASSFWEDIYEQYF. The CDR3 DNA is TGTGCCAGCAGCTTTTGGGAAGATATCTACGAGCAGTACTTC.

CDR3 sequence (DNA): TGTGCCAGCAGTGAAGGGGGGGAGACCCAGTACTTC. Protein sequence: CASSEGGETQYF. The chain employs TRBV25-1 and TRBJ2-5; D possibly corresponds to TRBD2 (6 bases). CDR1 MGHDK and CDR2 SYGVNS come from the germline V gene. With 2 bases removed from V and 5 bases from J, the gap between germline ends came to 6 bases. This CDR3 is 12 amino acids long.

The V and J genes are TRBV6-5 and TRBJ2-1; TRBD2 aligns across 9 bases. Looked up from germline, CDR1 is MNHEY and CDR2 is SVGAGI. The CDR3 contains 17 residues. Trimming at V came to 3 bases and at J to 2 bases, leaving 8 bases not matched to a gene. CDR3: CASSYRRGGGAYNEQFF. The CDR3 region has the DNA TGTGCCAGCAGTTATAGGAGAGGCGGGGGGGCCTACAATGAGCAGTTCTTC.

This chain links TRBV27 with TRBJ2-7; 10 bases are a match to TRBD1. The germline gives CDR1 MNHEY, CDR2 SMNVEV (reference sequence). J gave up 7 bases and V 2 bases, and 14 bases lay outside the gene matches. The CDR3 sequence is 17 residues long. The CDR3 bases are TGTGCCAGCAGTTTAATAGTCCCAGGGACAGGGGTAAGAGAGCAGTACTTC. Translating gives CASSLIVPGTGVREQYF.

This clonotype was seen ten or more times. The rearrangement links TRBV7-9 to TRBJ2-7; D uncertain. Trimming took 10 bases from V and 5 from J, leaving 12 bases between them. The CDR3 runs 11 residues. CDR1 and CDR2 from the germline V gene are SEHNR and FQNEAQ (reference sequence). This CDR3 reads CATGSDDEQYF. CDR3 coding DNA: TGTGCCACCGGGTCGGACGACGAGCAGTACTTC.

The genes are TRBV20-1 and TRBJ1-2; D call uncertain. The germline V gene encodes CDR1 DFQATT and CDR2 SNEGSKA (reference sequence). This CDR3 is 12 amino acids long. Trimming pared 5 bases from V and 8 bases from J, leaving 15 bases between. The CDR3 bases are TGCAGTGCTCCGGCCATCTTGGGGGGCTACACCTTC. Translation gives CSAPAILGGYTF.

This chain joins TRBV20-1 and TRBJ2-5, with TRBD2 matching over 7 bases. CDR3 length equals 14 residues. J was trimmed by 5 bases and V by 0 bases; bases with no gene match: 6. The germline CDR1 and CDR2 sequences are DFQATT and SNEGSKA (reference sequence). The CDR3, as DNA: TGCAGTGCTAGAGATCTGACTAGCATGGAGACCCAGTACTTC. It translates to CSARDLTSMETQYF.

The CDR3 sequence is CASSLGKGAGYGYTF. The CDR3 DNA is TGTGCCAGCAGCTTAGGGAAGGGGGCGGGCTATGGCTACACCTTC. The chain carries TRBV7-8 and TRBJ1-2; 7 bases are shared with TRBD1. CDR3 length equals 15 residues. Trimming at V came to 1 base and at J to 4 bases, leaving 6 bases not matched to a gene. CDR1 is SGHVS and CDR2 is FQNEAQ in the germline V gene.

V is TRBV3-1 and J is TRBJ2-1, with 9 bases matching TRBD2. The germline V gene encodes CDR1 LGHDT and CDR2 YNNKEL (reference sequence). V lost 2 bases, J lost 0 bases, and 11 bases stayed unmatched. The CDR3 has 19 residues. This chain's CDR3 is CASSQRGGGRPGSYNEQFF. The CDR3 DNA sequence: TGTGCCAGCAGCCAACGCGGGGGGGGCCGACCGGGCTCCTACAATGAGCAGTTCTTC.

The rearrangement uses TRBV4-1 and TRBJ2-3, with D perhaps matching TRBD2 (6 bases). Trimming removed 1 base from V and 2 bases from J, with 16 bases in between. This CDR3 contains 17 residues. Germline loops: CDR1 MGHRA, CDR2 YSYEKL. CDR3: CASSQGLARTTTDTQYF. DNA of the CDR3: TGCGCCAGCAGCCAAGGCCTGGCAAGGACTACCACAGATACGCAGTATTTT.

The CDR3 sequence: CAISESERQITEAFF. In DNA form, the CDR3 reads TGTGCCATCAGTGAGTCGGAACGACAGATCACTGAAGCTTTCTTT. The gene calls are TRBV10-3 and TRBJ1-1; D is perhaps TRBD1 (5 bases). In germline, CDR1 is ENHRY, CDR2 SYGVKD. CDR3 length: 15 amino acids. V lost 0 bases and J 4 bases, leaving 12 bases between the germline ends.

There are many counts of this clonotype. The chain recombines TRBV15 with TRBJ2-5, with TRBD2 matching 12 bases. CDR1 LNHNV and CDR2 YYDKDF come from the germline V gene (reference sequence). With 1 base clipped from V and 4 bases from J, the junction kept 4 bases outside the gene matches. CDR3 size: 16 residues. The CDR3 DNA follows: TGTGCCACCAGCAGAGGGACTAGCGGGGAGGGAGAGACCCAGTACTTC. Translation gives CATSRGTSGEGETQYF.

This clonotype has more than one count but fewer than ten. V gene TRBV7-2 combines with J gene TRBJ2-3; TRBD1 agrees at 8 bases. CDR1 is SGHTA and CDR2 is FQGNSA in the germline V gene. The CDR3 spans 14 residues. V was pared by 5 bases and J by 2 bases, with 3 bases of the junction left unmatched. The CDR3 here is CASSLTGVTDTQYF. CDR3 bases: TGTGCCAGCAGCCTGACAGGGGTCACAGATACGCAGTATTTT.

In its sample, this clonotype was seen a few times. The rearrangement uses TRBV5-1 and TRBJ1-4; weak D call: TRBD1 (6 bases). Germline V CDR1 and CDR2: SGHRS, YFSETQ. Trimming took 0 bases from V and 3 from J, leaving 12 bases between them. The CDR3 is 16 residues long. This CDR3 reads CASSLGRGAANEKLFF. Here the CDR3 DNA reads TGCGCCAGCAGCTTGGGGCGGGGGGCAGCTAATGAAAAACTGTTTTTT.

The sample holds a few counts of this clonotype. The chain has TRBV2 and TRBJ1-2, with D perhaps matching TRBD1 (5 bases). The CDR3 has 11 amino acids. Germline CDR1 is SNHLY and CDR2 is FYNNEI. V shed 4 bases and J shed 13 bases, with 13 bases lying between them. CDR3 amino acids: CASSGGGSFTF. Here the CDR3 DNA reads TGTGCCAGCAGTGGGGGCGGATCCTTCACCTTC.

The V and J genes are TRBV6-5 and TRBJ1-5; no reliable D call. Per the germline V gene, CDR1 is MNHEY and CDR2 is SVGAGI. CDR3 length: 14 amino acids. V gave up 0 bases and J gave up 5 bases, with 8 bases separating them. As DNA, the CDR3 is TGTGCCAGCAGTTACTCGCCAGAAGATCAGCCCCAGCATTTT. It encodes CASSYSPEDQPQHF.

This clonotype was recorded at least ten times. J is TRBJ1-2 and V is TRBV11-2; TRBD1 is a possible D gene (5 bases). This CDR3 is built from 16 residues. Trimming removed 2 bases at V and 8 bases at J, with 21 bases between. Germline V CDR1 and CDR2: SGHAT, FQNNGV. This CDR3 is CASSLNLEPGTPGYTF. The CDR3 DNA sequence: TGTGCCAGCAGCTTAAATCTGGAACCCGGGACTCCGGGCTACACCTTC. Combining the CDR3 with reference TRBV11-2 and TRBJ1-2 gives the whole variable domain EAGVAQSPRYKIIEKRQSVAFWCNPISGHATLYWYQQILGQGPKLLIQFQNNGVVDDSQLPKDRFSAERLKGVDSTLKIQPAKLEDSAVYLCASSLNLEPGTPGYTFGSGTRLTVV.

This clonotype has only a few counts. CDR3 nucleotides: TGTGCCAGCAGTTTATCGGGACAGGGCTGGCTCGATGAGCAGTTCTTC. Protein product: CASSLSGQGWLDEQFF. The genes are TRBV27 and TRBJ2-1; 9 nucleotides align to TRBD1. Germline CDR1 and CDR2: MNHEY and SMNVEV (reference sequence). The V and J ends lost 0 bases and 8 bases, in that order; junction bases with no gene match: 8. This CDR3 region has 16 residues.

This rearrangement joins TRBV4-3 to TRBJ2-5; D is possibly TRBD2 (5 bases). The CDR3 spans 16 residues. Per germline, CDR1 LGHNA and CDR2 YSLEER. Deletions cut 0 bases from V and 6 bases from J, with 17 bases between. CDR3 coding DNA: TGCGCCAGCAGCCAAGATGCCTCTGGAGGTGGGCAGACCCAGTACTTC. Residues: CASSQDASGGGQTQYF.

This clonotype has just a few counts. The V and J genes are TRBV27 and TRBJ1-5; D is perhaps TRBD1 (5 bases). The germline V gene has CDR1 MNHEY and CDR2 SMNVEV (reference sequence). The CDR3 is 15 amino acids. V was shortened by 2 bases and J by 4 bases, with 12 bases between the two germline ends. The CDR3 nucleotides are TGTGCCAGCAGTTTAGGGGCAGGGCTGAATCAGCCCCAGCATTTT. As protein: CASSLGAGLNQPQHF.

In its sample, this clonotype was seen many times. CDR3 region: CASSQTEHSLNEKLFF. DNA of the CDR3: TGCGCCAGCAGCCAAACTGAGCACAGCCTTAATGAAAAACTGTTTTTT. The chain combines TRBV4-3 with TRBJ1-4; no definite D call. V was cut by 2 bases and J by 4 bases, with 14 bases left in between. CDR3 size: 16 residues. CDR1 is LGHNA, CDR2 YSLEER, per germline.

This clonotype was counted a few times. The J gene is TRBJ2-1, the V gene TRBV6-2 or TRBV6-3; 9 bases line up with TRBD1. The CDR3 runs 20 residues. Per germline, CDR1 MNHEY and CDR2 SVGEGT. V shed 3 bases, J shed 8 bases, and the junction held 23 bases outside the gene matches. This chain's CDR3 is CASSYYFSGTGYPLDHEQFF. In nucleotides, the CDR3 is TGTGCCAGCAGTTATTACTTTTCCGGGACAGGGTACCCCTTAGACCATGAGCAGTTCTTC.

This clonotype turned up a few times. This CDR3 reads CATTSAGTDTQYF. For the CDR3, the DNA is TGTGCCACCACCTCCGCTGGCACAGATACGCAGTATTTT. V gene TRBV24-1 combines with J gene TRBJ2-3; D remains ambiguous. Germline CDR1 KGHDR, CDR2 SFDVKD. The CDR3 totals 13 residues. Trimming stripped 8 bases from V and 1 base from J, with 9 bases between.

J is TRBJ1-2 and V is TRBV11-2; 8 bases are shared with TRBD1. From germline, CDR1 is SGHAT and CDR2 FQNNGV. The ends lost 4 bases at V and 5 bases at J; junction bases unmatched: 21. The CDR3 contains 19 residues. The CDR3: CASSSLVKKDRGPTYGYTF. As DNA, the CDR3 is TGTGCCAGCAGCTCTCTCGTCAAAAAAGACAGGGGACCCACGTATGGCTACACCTTC.

This clonotype was found a few times. The rearrangement uses TRBV7-9 and TRBJ2-7; D is perhaps TRBD1 (6 bases). The CDR3 runs to 12 residues. V dropped 3 bases and J dropped 7 bases, with 10 bases sitting between them. CDR1 is SEHNR and CDR2 is FQNEAQ in the germline V gene (reference sequence). CDR3 sequence (DNA): TGTGCCAGCAGCTTTCAGGGGTGGGAGCAGTACTTC. Encoded protein: CASSFQGWEQYF. Complete variable domain (other parts from reference TRBV7-9 and TRBJ2-7): DTGVSQNPRHKITKRGQNVTFRCDPISEHNRLYWYRQTLGQGPEFLTYFQNEAQLEKSRLLSDRFSAERPKGSFSTLEIQRTEQGDSAMYLCASSFQGWEQYFGPGTRLTVT.

This clonotype was counted only a few times. The chain employs TRBV28 and TRBJ2-7; D gene unclear. CDR1 and CDR2 from the germline V gene are MDHEN and SYDVKM. This CDR3 is built from 13 residues. Trimming shortened V by 3 bases and J by 1 base, and 7 bases separated the two germline ends. The CDR3, as DNA: TGTGCCAGCAGTTTCAGGTGGTCCTACGAGCAGTACTTC. Amino acids: CASSFRWSYEQYF.

This chain links TRBV20-1 with TRBJ2-3; D is uncertain. Looked up from germline, CDR1 is DFQATT and CDR2 is SNEGSKA (reference sequence). V shed 3 bases and J shed 0 bases, with 13 bases lying between them. The CDR3 has 15 residues. The CDR3 loop is CSARALETSTDTQYF. The CDR3 region has the DNA TGCAGTGCTAGGGCCCTAGAGACCAGCACAGATACGCAGTATTTT.

The table lists this clonotype with a few counts. This chain links TRBV16 with TRBJ2-1, with D hard to call. The CDR3 length is 13 residues. Trimming took off 1 base at V and 3 bases at J, with 4 bases between the two ends. Germline lookup yields CDR1 KGHSY and CDR2 FQNENV. The CDR3 region is CASSQFGYNEQFF. DNA of the CDR3: TGTGCCAGCAGCCAATTTGGCTACAATGAGCAGTTCTTC.